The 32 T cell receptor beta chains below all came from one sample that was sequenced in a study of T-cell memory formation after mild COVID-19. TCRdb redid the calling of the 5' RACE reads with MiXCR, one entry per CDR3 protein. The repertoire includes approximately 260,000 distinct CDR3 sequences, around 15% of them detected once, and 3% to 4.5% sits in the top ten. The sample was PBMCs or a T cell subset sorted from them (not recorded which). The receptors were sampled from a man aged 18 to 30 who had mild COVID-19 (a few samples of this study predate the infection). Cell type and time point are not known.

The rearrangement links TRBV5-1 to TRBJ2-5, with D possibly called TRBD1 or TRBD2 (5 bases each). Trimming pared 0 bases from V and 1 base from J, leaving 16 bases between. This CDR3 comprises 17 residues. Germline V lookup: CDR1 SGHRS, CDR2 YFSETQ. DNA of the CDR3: TGCGCCAGCAGCTTGGCCTTGTCGTCGGGGACCCAAGAGACCCAGTACTTC. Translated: CASSLALSSGTQETQYF.

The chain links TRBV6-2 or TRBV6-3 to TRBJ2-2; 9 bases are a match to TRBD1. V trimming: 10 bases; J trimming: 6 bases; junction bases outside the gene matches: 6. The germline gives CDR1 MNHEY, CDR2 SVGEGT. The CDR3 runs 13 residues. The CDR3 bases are TGTGCCACGGGACAGGGTTTGCCCGGGGAGCTGTTTTTT. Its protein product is CATGQGLPGELFF.

CDR3 bases: TGCAGTGCTTGGGACCGAAGAAGGAACTATGGCTACACCTTC. Its translation is CSAWDRRRNYGYTF. The chain has TRBV20-1 and TRBJ1-2; D possibly corresponds to TRBD1 (5 bases). This CDR3 spans 14 amino acids. Trimming shortened V by 5 bases and J by 2 bases, and 15 bases separated the two germline ends. Germline CDR1 reads DFQATT; CDR2 reads SNEGSKA (reference sequence).

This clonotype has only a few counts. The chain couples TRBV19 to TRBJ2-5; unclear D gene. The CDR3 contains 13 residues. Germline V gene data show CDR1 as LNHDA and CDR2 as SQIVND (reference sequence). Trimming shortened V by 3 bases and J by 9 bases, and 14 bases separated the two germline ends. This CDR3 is CASSIRTSWAQYF. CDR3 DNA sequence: TGTGCCAGTAGTATTCGCACCTCGTGGGCCCAGTACTTC.

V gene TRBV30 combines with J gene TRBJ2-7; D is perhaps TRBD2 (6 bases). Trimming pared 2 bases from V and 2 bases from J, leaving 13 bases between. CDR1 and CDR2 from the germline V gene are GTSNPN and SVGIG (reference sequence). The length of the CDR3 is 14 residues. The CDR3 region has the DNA TGTGCCTGGAGTCCCGGGACTCTGGCCTACGAGCAGTACTTC. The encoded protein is CAWSPGTLAYEQYF.

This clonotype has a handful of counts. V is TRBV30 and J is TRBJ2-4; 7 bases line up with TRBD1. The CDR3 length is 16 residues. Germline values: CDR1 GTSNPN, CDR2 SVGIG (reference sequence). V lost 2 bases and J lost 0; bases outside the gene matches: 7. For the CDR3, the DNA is TGTGCCTGGAGTCTTGGACAGGTTCTAGCCAAAAACATTCAGTACTTC. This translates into CAWSLGQVLAKNIQYF.

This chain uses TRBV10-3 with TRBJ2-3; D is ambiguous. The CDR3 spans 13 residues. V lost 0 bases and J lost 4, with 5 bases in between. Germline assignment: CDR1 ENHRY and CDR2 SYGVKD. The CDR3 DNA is TGTGCCATCAGTGAGTCGGCGGCAGATACGCAGTATTTT. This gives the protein CAISESAADTQYF.

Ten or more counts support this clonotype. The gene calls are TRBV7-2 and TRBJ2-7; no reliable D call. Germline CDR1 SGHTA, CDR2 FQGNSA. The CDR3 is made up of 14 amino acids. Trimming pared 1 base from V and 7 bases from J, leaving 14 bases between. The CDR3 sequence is CASSLGAGPWEQYV. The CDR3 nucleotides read TGTGCCAGCAGCTTAGGGGCAGGTCCTTGGGAGCAGTACGTC.

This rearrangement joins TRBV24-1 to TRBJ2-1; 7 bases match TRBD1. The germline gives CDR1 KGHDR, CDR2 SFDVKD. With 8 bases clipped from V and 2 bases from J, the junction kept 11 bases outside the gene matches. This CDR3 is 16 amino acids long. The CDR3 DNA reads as TGTGCCACCAAGTCCGGGACAGACTTAACCTACAATGAGCAGTTCTTC. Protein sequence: CATKSGTDLTYNEQFF.

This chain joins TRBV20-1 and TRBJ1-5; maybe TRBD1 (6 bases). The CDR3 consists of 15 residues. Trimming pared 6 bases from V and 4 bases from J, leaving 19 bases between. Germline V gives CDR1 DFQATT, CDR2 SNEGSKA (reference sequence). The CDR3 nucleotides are TGCAGTGCGTACTCACCGGGACATATTAATCAGCCCCAGCATTTT. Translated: CSAYSPGHINQPQHF.

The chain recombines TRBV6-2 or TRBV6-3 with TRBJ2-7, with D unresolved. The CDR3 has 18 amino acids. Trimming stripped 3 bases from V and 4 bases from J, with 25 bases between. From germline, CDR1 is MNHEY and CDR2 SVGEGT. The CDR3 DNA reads TGTGCCAGCAGTTATCGGCTCCACGAACTGGGGTGGAAATACGAGCAGTACTTC. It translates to CASSYRLHELGWKYEQYF.

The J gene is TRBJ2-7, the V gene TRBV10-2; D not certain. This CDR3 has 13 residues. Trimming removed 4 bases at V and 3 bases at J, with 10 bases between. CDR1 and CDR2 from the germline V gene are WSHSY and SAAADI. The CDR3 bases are TGCGCCAGCAGTGTCAGGACCTACTACGAGCAGTACTTC. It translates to CASSVRTYYEQYF.

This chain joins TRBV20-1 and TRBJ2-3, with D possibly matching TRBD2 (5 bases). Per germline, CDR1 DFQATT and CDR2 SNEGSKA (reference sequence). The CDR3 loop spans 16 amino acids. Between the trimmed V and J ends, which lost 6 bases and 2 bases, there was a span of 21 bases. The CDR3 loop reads CSAPPSGSWATDTQYF. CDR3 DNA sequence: TGCAGTGCCCCCCCCTCGGGGAGTTGGGCCACAGATACGCAGTATTTT.

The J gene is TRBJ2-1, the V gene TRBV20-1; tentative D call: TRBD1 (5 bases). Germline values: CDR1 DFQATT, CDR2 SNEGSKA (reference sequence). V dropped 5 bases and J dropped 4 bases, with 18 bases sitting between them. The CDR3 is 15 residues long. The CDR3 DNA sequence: TGCAGTGCTCTGCCGCCAGGGTCAGTGTACAATGAGCAGTTCTTC. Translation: CSALPPGSVYNEQFF.

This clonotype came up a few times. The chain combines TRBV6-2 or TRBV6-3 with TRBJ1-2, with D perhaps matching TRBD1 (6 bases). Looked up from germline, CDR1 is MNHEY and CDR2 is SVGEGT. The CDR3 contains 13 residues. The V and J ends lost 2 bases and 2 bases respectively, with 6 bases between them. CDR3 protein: CASSYGQNYGYTF. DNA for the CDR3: TGTGCCAGCAGTTACGGACAGAACTATGGCTACACCTTC.

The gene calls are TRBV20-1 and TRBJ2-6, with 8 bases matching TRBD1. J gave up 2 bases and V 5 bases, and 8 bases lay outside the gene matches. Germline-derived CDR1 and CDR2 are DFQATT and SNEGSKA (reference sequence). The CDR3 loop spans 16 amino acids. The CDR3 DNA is TGCAGTGCTCCCGGGACAGGAGGACCTGGGGCCAACGTCCTGACTTTC. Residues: CSAPGTGGPGANVLTF.

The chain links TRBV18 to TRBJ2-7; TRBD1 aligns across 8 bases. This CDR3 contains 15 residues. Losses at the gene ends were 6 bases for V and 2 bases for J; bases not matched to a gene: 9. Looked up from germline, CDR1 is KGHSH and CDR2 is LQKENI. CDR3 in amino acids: CASSSDRVGAYEQYV. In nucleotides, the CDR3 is TGTGCCAGCTCGTCGGACAGGGTAGGCGCCTACGAGCAGTACGTC.

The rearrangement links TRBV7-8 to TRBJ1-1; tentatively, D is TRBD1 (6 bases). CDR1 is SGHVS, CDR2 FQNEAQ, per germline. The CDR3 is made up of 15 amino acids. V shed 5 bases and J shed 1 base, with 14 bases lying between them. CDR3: CASSPHRVANTEAFF. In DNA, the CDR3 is TGTGCCAGCAGCCCTCACAGGGTGGCGAACACTGAAGCTTTCTTT.

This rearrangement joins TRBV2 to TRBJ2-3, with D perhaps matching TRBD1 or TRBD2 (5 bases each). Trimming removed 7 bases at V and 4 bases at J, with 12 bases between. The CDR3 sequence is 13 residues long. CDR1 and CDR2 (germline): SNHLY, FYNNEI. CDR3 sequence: CASTRGPADTQYF. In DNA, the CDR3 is TGTGCCAGCACCCGGGGACCGGCAGATACGCAGTATTTT.

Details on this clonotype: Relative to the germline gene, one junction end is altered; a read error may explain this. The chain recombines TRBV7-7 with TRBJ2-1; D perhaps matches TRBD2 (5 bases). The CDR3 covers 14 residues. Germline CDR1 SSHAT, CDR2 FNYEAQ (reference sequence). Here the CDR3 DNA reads TGTGCTAGCAGCTCCGGGTCCCCCTCGGGGGAGCAGTTCTTC. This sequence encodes CASSSGSPSGEQFF.

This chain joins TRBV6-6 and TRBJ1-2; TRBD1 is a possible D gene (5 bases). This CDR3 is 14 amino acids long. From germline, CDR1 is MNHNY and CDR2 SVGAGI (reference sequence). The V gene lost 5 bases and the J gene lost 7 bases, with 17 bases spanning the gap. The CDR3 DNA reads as TGTGCCAGCAGTCACACCGGGTCAGGGTTTGGCTACACCTTC. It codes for CASSHTGSGFGYTF.

CDR3 in DNA: TGTGCCACCCGGGACAGCAATCAGCCCCAGCATTTT. It is translated as CATRDSNQPQHF. V is TRBV10-3 and J is TRBJ1-5; D might be TRBD1 (5 bases). CDR1 is ENHRY, CDR2 SYGVKD, per germline. The CDR3 contains 12 residues. V lost 10 bases, J lost 1 base, and 8 bases lay in between.

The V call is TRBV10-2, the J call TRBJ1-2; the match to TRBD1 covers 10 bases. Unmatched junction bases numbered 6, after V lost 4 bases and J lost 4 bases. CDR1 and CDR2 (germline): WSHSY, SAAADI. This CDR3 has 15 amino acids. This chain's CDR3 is CASSGGQGMIYGYTF. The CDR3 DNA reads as TGCGCCAGCAGTGGGGGACAGGGGATGATCTATGGCTACACCTTC.

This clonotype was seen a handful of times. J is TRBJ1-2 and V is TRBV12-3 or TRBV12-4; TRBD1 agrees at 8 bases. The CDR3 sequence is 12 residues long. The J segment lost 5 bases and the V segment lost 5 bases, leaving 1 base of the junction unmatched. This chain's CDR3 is CASSRQGYGYTF. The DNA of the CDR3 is TGTGCCAGCAGTCGACAGGGGTATGGCTACACCTTC.

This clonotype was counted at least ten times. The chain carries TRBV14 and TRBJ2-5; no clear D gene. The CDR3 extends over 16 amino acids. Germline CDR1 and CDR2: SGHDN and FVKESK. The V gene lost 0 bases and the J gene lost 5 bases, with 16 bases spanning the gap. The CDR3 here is CASSQDSIYLKETQYF. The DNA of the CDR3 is TGTGCCAGCAGCCAAGATAGCATCTACCTGAAGGAGACCCAGTACTTC.

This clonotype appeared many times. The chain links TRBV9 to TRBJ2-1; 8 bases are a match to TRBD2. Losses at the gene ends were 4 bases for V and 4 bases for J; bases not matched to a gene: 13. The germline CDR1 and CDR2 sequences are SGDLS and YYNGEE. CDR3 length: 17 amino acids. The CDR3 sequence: CASSPGGVGGGYNEQFF. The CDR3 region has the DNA TGTGCCAGCAGCCCCGGAGGAGTCGGCGGGGGGTACAATGAGCAGTTCTTC.

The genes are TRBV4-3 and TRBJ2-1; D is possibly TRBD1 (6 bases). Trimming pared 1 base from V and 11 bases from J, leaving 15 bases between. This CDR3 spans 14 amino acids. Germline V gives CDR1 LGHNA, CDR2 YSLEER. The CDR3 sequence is CASSQVTSGDQQFF. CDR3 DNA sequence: TGCGCCAGCAGCCAAGTCACCTCAGGGGACCAGCAGTTCTTC.

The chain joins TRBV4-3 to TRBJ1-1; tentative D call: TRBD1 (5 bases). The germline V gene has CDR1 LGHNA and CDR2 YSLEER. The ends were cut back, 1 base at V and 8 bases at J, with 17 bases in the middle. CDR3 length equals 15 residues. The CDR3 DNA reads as TGCGCCAGCAGCCAAGTAATAAGTGGGGACGAGGAAGCTTTCTTT. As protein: CASSQVISGDEEAFF.

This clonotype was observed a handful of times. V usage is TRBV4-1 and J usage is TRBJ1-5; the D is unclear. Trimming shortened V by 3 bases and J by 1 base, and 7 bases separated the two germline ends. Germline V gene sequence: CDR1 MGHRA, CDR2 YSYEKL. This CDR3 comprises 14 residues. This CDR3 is CASSQLGSNQPQHF. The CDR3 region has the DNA TGCGCCAGCAGCCAGTTAGGAAGCAATCAGCCCCAGCATTTT.

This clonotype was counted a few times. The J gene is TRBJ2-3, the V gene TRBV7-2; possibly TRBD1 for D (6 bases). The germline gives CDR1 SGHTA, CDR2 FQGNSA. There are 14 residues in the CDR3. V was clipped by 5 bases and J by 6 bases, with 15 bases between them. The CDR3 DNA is TGTGCCAGCAGCGAACAGGGAATATCGGATACGCAGTATTTT. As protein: CASSEQGISDTQYF. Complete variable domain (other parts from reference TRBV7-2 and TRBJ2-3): GAGVSQSPSNKVTEKGKDVELRCDPISGHTALYWYRQSLGQGLEFLIYFQGNSAPDKSGLPSDRFSAERTGGSVSTLTIQRTQQEDSAVYLCASSEQGISDTQYFGPGTRLTVL.

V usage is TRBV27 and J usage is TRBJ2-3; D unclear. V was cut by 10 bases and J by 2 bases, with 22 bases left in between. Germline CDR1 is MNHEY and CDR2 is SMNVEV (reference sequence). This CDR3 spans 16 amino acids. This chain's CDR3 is CAIPDTSKAHTDTQYF. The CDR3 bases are TGTGCCATACCCGATACCAGCAAGGCGCACACAGATACGCAGTATTTT.

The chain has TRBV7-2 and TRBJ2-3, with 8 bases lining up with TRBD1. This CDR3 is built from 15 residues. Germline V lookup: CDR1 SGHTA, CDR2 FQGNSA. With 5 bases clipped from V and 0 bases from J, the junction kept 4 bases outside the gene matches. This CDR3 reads CASSRDRTSTDTQYF. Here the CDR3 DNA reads TGTGCCAGCAGCCGGGACAGGACTAGCACAGATACGCAGTATTTT.